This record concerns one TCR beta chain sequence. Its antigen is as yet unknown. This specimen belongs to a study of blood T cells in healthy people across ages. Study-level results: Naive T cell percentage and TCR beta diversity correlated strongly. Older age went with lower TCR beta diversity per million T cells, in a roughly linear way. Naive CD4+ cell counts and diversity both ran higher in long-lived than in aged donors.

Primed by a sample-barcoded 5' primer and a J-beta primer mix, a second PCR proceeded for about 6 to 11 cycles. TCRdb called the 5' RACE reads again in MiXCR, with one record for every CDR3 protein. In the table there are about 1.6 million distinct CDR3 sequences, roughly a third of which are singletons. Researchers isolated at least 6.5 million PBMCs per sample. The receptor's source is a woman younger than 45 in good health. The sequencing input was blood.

The CDR3 loop reads CSATPVVPNYGYTF. Written as DNA, the CDR3 is TGCAGTGCCACCCCTGTAGTTCCTAACTATGGCTACACCTTC. The chain employs TRBV20-1 and TRBJ1-2; unclear D gene. Trimming stripped 6 bases from V and 0 bases from J, with 14 bases between. The CDR3 is 14 residues long. Looked up from germline, CDR1 is DFQATT and CDR2 is SNEGSKA (reference sequence).